What follows is one TCR beta chain and its context. The data originate from a study of control samples from healthy donors and cancer patients. The assay was immunoSEQ multiplex PCR, and TCRdb's table has in-frame clones only and misses some. The table shows under 100,000 clones, with approximately 93% occurring only once. The germline CDR1 and CDR2 sequences are MDHEN and SYDVKM. This CDR3 contains 16 residues. Trimming removed 1 base from V and 0 bases from J, with 10 bases in between. V is TRBV28 and J is TRBJ1-3, with D uncertain. The material sequenced was blood. This clonotype originated in a woman younger than 45 in good health. The DNA for the CDR3 is TGTGCCAGCAGTTTATCCGGCAGGCGCTCTGGAAACACCATATATTTT. This codes for CASSLSGRRSGNTIYF.